The T cell receptor beta chain under discussion was sequenced for a study of blood T cells in healthy people across ages. Study results and caveats: TCR beta diversity, measured per million T cells, fell in a roughly linear way with age. Compared with aged donors, long-lived donors showed fewer expanded clones, suggesting selection.

A second PCR of roughly 7 to 11 cycles used a sample-barcoded 5' primer and a J-beta primer mix. Template switching added a 12-random-nucleotide identifier to every cDNA molecule. Sequencing recovered at least 3 million CDR3-containing paired-end reads from each sample. TCRdb redid the calling of the 5' RACE reads with MiXCR, one entry per CDR3 protein. The sample lists around 1.5 million distinct CDR3 sequences; about 32% were seen once. In this sample, this clonotype turned up a few times. No antigen is known for it. This CDR3 spans 15 amino acids. The V and J ends lost 7 bases and 5 bases, in that order; junction bases with no gene match: 8. Per the germline V gene, CDR1 is MNHNS and CDR2 is SASEGT.

The chain uses TRBV6-1 and TRBJ2-1, with 10 positions matching TRBD1. What was sequenced was blood. This TCR was recovered from a woman aged 30 to 39 in good health. CDR3 nucleotides: TGTGCCAGCATACCCGGGACAGGGGCTCACAATGAGCAGTTCTTC. Protein product: CASIPGTGAHNEQFF.